The 10 T cell receptor beta chains presented below share a single source sample, sequenced in a study of human T cells and chemical hapten exposure. One entry per CDR3 protein, called by TCRdb with MiXCR from the RACE reads. The top ten clones hold over 6.5% of a sample with 380,000 or so distinct CDR3 sequences, 5.5% of them seen once. Time point noted: pre-sensitization, week 0. Treatment noted: therapeutic diphenylcyclopropenone sensitization with weekly scalp DPC. Sequencing was performed on whole blood, taken in connection with sensitization to the hapten diphenylcyclopropenone (DPC). These receptors came from a woman aged 18-30 years with alopecia areata. Some clones in this sample may be carry-over from other donors' samples.

This clonotype was detected ten times or more. The chain carries TRBV10-3 and TRBJ1-2, with no clear D. CDR3 length equals 14 residues. Trimming took 3 bases from V and 0 from J, leaving 8 bases between them. Germline lookup yields CDR1 ENHRY and CDR2 SYGVKD. CDR3 amino acids: CAISDPRTNYGYTF. The CDR3 region has the DNA TGTGCCATCAGTGATCCAAGGACTAACTATGGCTACACCTTC.

This clonotype was picked up many times. In DNA, the CDR3 is TGCAGCGTGAACGGACAGGACCAAGAGACCCAGTACTTC. Translating it yields CSVNGQDQETQYF. The rearrangement links TRBV29-1 to TRBJ2-5, with 7 bases matching TRBD1. This CDR3 is built from 13 residues. CDR1 and CDR2 (germline): SQVTM, ANQGSEA. V shed 6 bases and J 0 bases; nucleotides not matched to a gene: 4.

The chain combines TRBV25-1 with TRBJ1-1, with TRBD1 matching 7 bases. Germline-derived CDR1 and CDR2 are MGHDK and SYGVNS. The CDR3 contains 15 residues. J lost 4 bases, V lost 0 bases, and 5 bases had no gene match. CDR3 sequence (DNA): TGTGCCAGCAGTGAATACAGACAGGGAGGCACTGAAGCTTTCTTT. Its translation is CASSEYRQGGTEAFF.

The V gene is TRBV9, the J gene TRBJ1-2; 7 bases line up with TRBD1. Germline-derived CDR1 and CDR2 are SGDLS and YYNGEE. The CDR3 has 14 amino acids. V shed 0 bases, J shed 6 bases, and the junction held 5 bases outside the gene matches. CDR3 nucleotide sequence: TGTGCCAGCAGCGTAGGTTCAGGGGGTCATGGCTACACCTTC. It specifies CASSVGSGGHGYTF. Full variable domain (missing parts from reference TRBV9 and TRBJ1-2): DSGVTQTPKHLITATGQRVTLRCSPRSGDLSVYWYQQSLDQGLQFLIQYYNGEERAKGNILERFSAQQFPDLHSELNLSSLELGDSALYFCASSVGSGGHGYTFGSGTRLTVV.

The sample holds a few counts of this clonotype. The V and J genes are TRBV5-6 and TRBJ1-5, with TRBD1 matching 9 bases. Trimming removed 3 bases from V and 2 bases from J; junction bases left unmatched: 6. Looked up from germline, CDR1 is SGHDT and CDR2 is YYEEEE. The CDR3 has 16 amino acids. The CDR3 nucleotides are TGTGCCAGCAGCTCCGGGACAGGGCTAGGCAATCAGCCCCAGCATTTT. As protein: CASSSGTGLGNQPQHF.

This clonotype was observed many times. This chain joins TRBV20-1 and TRBJ2-7, with TRBD2 matching 11 bases. Trimming took 3 bases from V and 2 from J; bases not matched to a gene: 3. The CDR3 consists of 14 residues. From germline, CDR1 is DFQATT and CDR2 SNEGSKA (reference sequence). The CDR3 reads CSARGTSGPYEQYF. The CDR3 nucleotides are TGCAGTGCTAGGGGGACTAGCGGTCCCTACGAGCAGTACTTC.

Only a few counts were recorded for this clonotype. The chain employs TRBV20-1 and TRBJ1-2, with TRBD1 identical over 7 bases. CDR1 is DFQATT, CDR2 SNEGSKA, per germline (reference sequence). The CDR3 is made up of 14 amino acids. Trimming took 1 base from V and 6 from J; bases not matched to a gene: 8. CDR3 residues: CSARAPGGQDGYTF. CDR3 sequence (DNA): TGCAGTGCTAGAGCCCCTGGAGGACAGGATGGCTACACCTTC.

This clonotype appeared a few times. The chain combines TRBV5-1 with TRBJ1-1, with 8 bases matching TRBD1. CDR3 length: 14 residues. Germline loops: CDR1 SGHRS, CDR2 YFSETQ. J lost 5 bases, V lost 1 base, and 4 bases had no gene match. The CDR3 coding sequence is TGCGCCAGCAGCTTGACACAGGGGGGGACTGAAGCTTTCTTT. This encodes CASSLTQGGTEAFF.

This clonotype was counted a few times. This chain uses TRBV20-1 with TRBJ1-5; D ambiguous. CDR3 length: 15 amino acids. Trimming stripped 0 bases from V and 0 bases from J, with 9 bases between. Germline V lookup: CDR1 DFQATT, CDR2 SNEGSKA (reference sequence). CDR3 amino acids: CSARDLRGSNQPQHF. The CDR3 nucleotides read TGCAGTGCTAGAGATCTCCGCGGTAGCAATCAGCCCCAGCATTTT.

This clonotype was seen at least ten times. This chain joins TRBV6-4 and TRBJ2-5; TRBD2 aligns across 10 bases. CDR3 length equals 16 residues. From germline, CDR1 is MRHNA and CDR2 SNTAGT. The ends lost 0 bases at V and 1 base at J; junction bases unmatched: 2. The CDR3, as DNA: TGTGCCAGCAGTGACTCGGCTAGCGGGGGCCAAGAGACCCAGTACTTC. This gives the protein CASSDSASGGQETQYF.